These T cell receptor beta chains were read from a single sample in a study of T-cell memory formation after mild COVID-19. TCRdb reprocessed the 5' RACE reads with MiXCR, giving one entry per CDR3 protein. This sample has 450,000 to 650,000 distinct CDR3 sequences, with 15% to 20% found just once. Sequenced material: PBMCs or a T cell subset sorted from them (not recorded which). All receptors derive from an adult woman who had mild COVID-19 (a few samples of this study predate the infection). Cell type and time point are not known. CDR3s include the opening cysteine and the closing phenylalanine or tryptophan. Fields, in order: V gene, J gene, D gene, clone size, CDR3 protein, CDR3 DNA. A D gene is named only where the DNA matches it firmly. A row's size may be missing; if present it is once, few, many or a size class.

v_gene: TRBV24-1
j_gene: TRBJ1-3
d_gene: TRBD1
abundance: few
CDR3aa: CATSPGTGDNTIYF
CDR3nt: TGTGCCACCAGCCCCGGGACAGGGGACAACACCATATATTTT

v_gene: TRBV7-2
j_gene: TRBJ2-3
d_gene: NA
abundance: many
CDR3aa: CASSLTRNTQYF
CDR3nt: TGTGCCAGCAGCTTGACTCGGAATACGCAGTATTTT

v_gene: TRBV24-1
j_gene: TRBJ2-3
d_gene: NA
abundance: few
CDR3aa: CATSDYQGSDTQYF
CDR3nt: TGTGCCACCAGTGATTATCAGGGGTCAGATACGCAGTATTTT

v_gene: TRBV19
j_gene: TRBJ1-2
d_gene: TRBD1
abundance: NA
CDR3aa: CASSIKGQGAYTF
CDR3nt: TGTGCCAGTAGTATAAAGGGACAGGGGGCCTACACCTTC

v_gene: TRBV6-1
j_gene: TRBJ1-5
d_gene: NA
abundance: few
CDR3aa: CASSEYGRGDQPQHF
CDR3nt: TGTGCCAGCAGTGAATATGGGAGGGGGGATCAGCCCCAGCATTTT

v_gene: TRBV5-1
j_gene: TRBJ2-2
d_gene: TRBD1
abundance: few
CDR3aa: CASSVQGARGTGELFF
CDR3nt: TGCGCCAGCAGCGTTCAGGGGGCGCGAGGCACCGGGGAGCTGTTTTTT

v_gene: TRBV4-1
j_gene: TRBJ1-2
d_gene: TRBD1
abundance: NA
CDR3aa: CASSQGGTAPKGYTF
CDR3nt: TGCGCCAGCAGCCAAGGGGGGACAGCTCCGAAGGGCTACACCTTC

v_gene: TRBV5-1
j_gene: TRBJ2-5
d_gene: NA
abundance: NA
CDR3aa: CASSHKQETQYF
CDR3nt: TGCGCCAGCTCCCACAAGCAAGAGACCCAGTACTTC

v_gene: TRBV6-5
j_gene: TRBJ2-1
d_gene: NA
abundance: few
CDR3aa: CASSRKSYNEQFF
CDR3nt: TGTGCCAGCAGTCGAAAATCCTACAATGAGCAGTTCTTC

v_gene: TRBV18
j_gene: TRBJ2-3
d_gene: NA
abundance: NA
CDR3aa: CASSPTPGTDTQYF
CDR3nt: TGTGCCAGCTCACCAACCCCGGGCACAGATACGCAGTATTTT

v_gene: TRBV6-5
j_gene: TRBJ2-2
d_gene: NA
abundance: NA
CDR3aa: CASSYAGGNTGELFF
CDR3nt: TGTGCCAGCAGTTACGCCGGTGGTAACACCGGGGAGCTGTTTTTT

v_gene: TRBV12-3/TRBV12-4
j_gene: TRBJ2-5
d_gene: NA
abundance: NA
CDR3aa: CASSLPATGETQYF
CDR3nt: TGTGCCAGCAGTTTGCCTGCGACTGGGGAGACCCAGTACTTC

v_gene: TRBV7-8
j_gene: TRBJ2-3
d_gene: NA
abundance: NA
CDR3aa: CASSLRRYNTDTQYF
CDR3nt: TGTGCCAGCAGCTTACGACGCTATAACACAGATACGCAGTATTTT

v_gene: TRBV27
j_gene: TRBJ2-1
d_gene: NA
abundance: few
CDR3aa: CASSLGQAHEQFF
CDR3nt: TGTGCCAGCAGTTTAGGTCAGGCCCATGAGCAGTTCTTC

v_gene: TRBV20-1
j_gene: TRBJ2-3
d_gene: NA
abundance: many
CDR3aa: CSARSGSGRTDTQYF
CDR3nt: TGCAGTGCTAGGTCGGGGAGCGGTCGCACAGATACGCAGTATTTT

v_gene: TRBV5-1
j_gene: TRBJ2-5
d_gene: NA
abundance: NA
CDR3aa: CASSFTGSQETQYF
CDR3nt: TGCGCCAGCAGCTTCACGGGGAGCCAAGAGACCCAGTACTTC

v_gene: TRBV9
j_gene: TRBJ2-7
d_gene: TRBD2
abundance: NA
CDR3aa: CASSVAGTMSYEQYF
CDR3nt: TGTGCCAGCAGCGTAGCCGGGACTATGAGCTACGAGCAGTACTTC

v_gene: TRBV5-5
j_gene: TRBJ2-1
d_gene: NA
abundance: few
CDR3aa: CASGGQHNEQFF
CDR3nt: TGTGCCAGCGGAGGACAGCACAATGAGCAGTTCTTC

v_gene: TRBV24-1
j_gene: TRBJ2-7
d_gene: TRBD1
abundance: few
CDR3aa: CATSDPTGNSYEQYF
CDR3nt: TGTGCCACCAGTGACCCGACAGGGAACTCCTACGAGCAGTACTTC

v_gene: TRBV5-1
j_gene: TRBJ1-2
d_gene: NA
abundance: NA
CDR3aa: CASSEDSHYGYTF
CDR3nt: TGCGCCAGCAGCGAGGACAGCCACTATGGCTACACCTTC

v_gene: TRBV27
j_gene: TRBJ2-1
d_gene: NA
abundance: many
CDR3aa: CASSPLLRGNEQFF
CDR3nt: TGTGCCAGCAGTCCCCTCCTTAGGGGCAATGAGCAGTTCTTC

v_gene: TRBV20-1
j_gene: TRBJ2-7
d_gene: TRBD1
abundance: few
CDR3aa: CSADRVGSSYEQYF
CDR3nt: TGCAGTGCTGACAGGGTGGGGAGCTCCTACGAGCAGTACTTC

v_gene: TRBV5-1
j_gene: TRBJ2-3
d_gene: TRBD2
abundance: many
CDR3aa: CASTNTRLAGTDTQYF
CDR3nt: TGCGCCAGCACCAACACCCGACTAGCGGGCACAGATACGCAGTATTTT